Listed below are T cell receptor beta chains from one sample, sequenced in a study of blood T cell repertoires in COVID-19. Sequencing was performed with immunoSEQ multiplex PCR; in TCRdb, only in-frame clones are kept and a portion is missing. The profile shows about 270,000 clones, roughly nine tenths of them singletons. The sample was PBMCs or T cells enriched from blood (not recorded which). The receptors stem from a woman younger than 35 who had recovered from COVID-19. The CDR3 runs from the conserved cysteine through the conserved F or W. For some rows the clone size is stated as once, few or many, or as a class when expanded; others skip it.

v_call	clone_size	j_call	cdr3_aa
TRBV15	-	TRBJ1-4	CATSYGGTNEKLFF
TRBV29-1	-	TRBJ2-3	CSAGGTSGGHFDTQYF
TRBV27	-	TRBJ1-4	CASSYGTGRGEKLFF
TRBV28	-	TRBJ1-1	CASTLASNREPEAFF
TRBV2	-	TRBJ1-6	CASSWTGARNSPLHF
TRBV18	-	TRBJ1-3	CASSPERDRPSSGNTIYF
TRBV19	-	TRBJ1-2	CASSIGLEGYTF
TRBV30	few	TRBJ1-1	CAWSVDRNTEAFF
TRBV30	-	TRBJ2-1	CAWSAIEQFF
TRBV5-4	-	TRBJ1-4	CASSLAMGQGVEKLFF
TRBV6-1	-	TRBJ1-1	CASSELSTGSAEAFF
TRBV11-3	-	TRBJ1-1	CASSPGRGNTEAFF
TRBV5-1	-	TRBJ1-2	CASSLPDRVLGYTF
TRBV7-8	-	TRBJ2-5	CASSLKEEETQYF
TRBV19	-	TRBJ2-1	CASSILSGGVRNEQFF
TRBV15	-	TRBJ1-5	CATSRGGGGPQPQHF
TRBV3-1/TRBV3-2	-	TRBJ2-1	CASSSLGLADNEQFF
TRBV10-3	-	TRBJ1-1	CATAADRGVNTEAFF
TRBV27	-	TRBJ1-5	CASGYQPQHF
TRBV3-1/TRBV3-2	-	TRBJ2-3	CASSHGTSEDTQYF
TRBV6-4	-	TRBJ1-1	CASSDRGRNNTEAFF
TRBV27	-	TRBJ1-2	CASRTGPGGYGYTF